This entry lists 3 T cell receptor beta chains sequenced from one sample in a study of post-analysis software for immune sequencing data. For these TCRs, the target antigens are not known. Unique molecular identifiers featured in each of the TCR beta cDNA libraries. TCRdb analysed the PCR reads with MiXCR anew, one entry per CDR3 protein. The sample carries around 200,000 distinct CDR3 sequences, approximately 30% recorded once. Study-wide results and caveats: Elevated frequency relative to controls characterized several TRBV segments in patients, TRBV5-6, TRBV5-1 and TRBV20-1 among them.

Sequencing input: blood. The receptors stem from a girl aged 2-17 years with multiple sclerosis.

In its sample, this clonotype was seen many times. V is TRBV12-3 or TRBV12-4 and J is TRBJ1-2, with 8 bases lining up with TRBD1. After removal of 6 bases from V and 4 bases from J, the junction contained 4 bases not matched to a gene. The CDR3 runs to 13 residues. In DNA form, the CDR3 reads TGTGCCAGCAGACGACAGGGGCCCTATGGCTACACCTTC. This encodes CASRRQGPYGYTF.

In its sample, this clonotype was seen a few times. The chain couples TRBV7-9 to TRBJ2-4, with D hard to call. With the DNA end fitting TRBJ2-7 better, the J assignment may be wrong. The CDR3 has 14 residues. The V gene's germline CDR1 is SEHNR and CDR2 FQNEAQ (reference sequence). This CDR3 is CASSLGTQNYEQYF. The CDR3 region has the DNA TGTGCCAGCAGCTTAGGGACCCAAAACTACGAGCAGTACTTC.

The rearrangement joins TRBV20-1 to TRBJ2-4; D gene uncertain. Trimming left V 0 bases short and J 0 bases short, with 6 bases between. Per the germline V gene, CDR1 is DFQATT and CDR2 is SNEGSKA (reference sequence). The CDR3 has 14 residues. The CDR3 nucleotides read TGCAGTGCTAGAGATCCGCTAGCCAAAAACATTCAGTACTTC. Its protein is CSARDPLAKNIQYF.